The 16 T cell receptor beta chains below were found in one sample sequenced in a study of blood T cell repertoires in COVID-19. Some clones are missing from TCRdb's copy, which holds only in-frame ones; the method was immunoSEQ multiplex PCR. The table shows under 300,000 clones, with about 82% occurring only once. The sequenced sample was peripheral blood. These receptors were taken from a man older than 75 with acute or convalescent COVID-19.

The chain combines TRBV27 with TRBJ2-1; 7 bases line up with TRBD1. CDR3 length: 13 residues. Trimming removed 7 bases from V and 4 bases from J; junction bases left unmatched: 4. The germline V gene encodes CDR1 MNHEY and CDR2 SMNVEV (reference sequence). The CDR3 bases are TGTGCCAGCAAAGGGGGCGCGTACAATGAGCAGTTCTTC. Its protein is CASKGGAYNEQFF.

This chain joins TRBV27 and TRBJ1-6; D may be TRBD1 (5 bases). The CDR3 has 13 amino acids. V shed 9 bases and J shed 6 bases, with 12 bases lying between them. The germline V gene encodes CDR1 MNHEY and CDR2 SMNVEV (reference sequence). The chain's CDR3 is CASLQGPNSPLHF. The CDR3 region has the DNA TGTGCCAGTTTGCAGGGTCCTAATTCACCCCTCCACTTT.

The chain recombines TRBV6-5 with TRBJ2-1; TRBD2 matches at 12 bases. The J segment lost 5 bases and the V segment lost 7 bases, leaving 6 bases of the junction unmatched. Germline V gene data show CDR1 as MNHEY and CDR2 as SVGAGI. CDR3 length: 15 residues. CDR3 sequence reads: CASNLAGGFNNEQFF. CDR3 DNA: TGTGCCAGCAATCTAGCGGGGGGGTTCAACAATGAGCAGTTCTTC.

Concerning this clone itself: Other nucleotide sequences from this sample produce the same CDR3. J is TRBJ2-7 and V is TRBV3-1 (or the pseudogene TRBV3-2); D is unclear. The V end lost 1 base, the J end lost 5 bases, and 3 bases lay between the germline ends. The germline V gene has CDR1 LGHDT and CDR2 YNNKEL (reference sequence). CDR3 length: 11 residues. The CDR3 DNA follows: TGTGCCAGCAGCCAAGTCAACGAGCAGTACTTC. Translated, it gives CASSQVNEQYF.

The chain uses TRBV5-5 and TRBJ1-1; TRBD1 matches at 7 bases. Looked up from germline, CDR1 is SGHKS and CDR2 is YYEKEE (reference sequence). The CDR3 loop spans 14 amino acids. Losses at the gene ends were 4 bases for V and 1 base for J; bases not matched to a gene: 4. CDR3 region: CASSSHRGNTEAFF. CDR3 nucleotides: TGTGCCAGCAGCAGCCACAGGGGGAACACTGAAGCTTTCTTT.

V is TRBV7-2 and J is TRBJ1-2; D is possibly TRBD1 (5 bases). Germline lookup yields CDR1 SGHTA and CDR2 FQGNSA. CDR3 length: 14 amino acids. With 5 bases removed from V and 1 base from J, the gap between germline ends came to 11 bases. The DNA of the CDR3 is TGTGCCAGCAGCCCCCCAGGGAATAACTATGGCTACACCTTC. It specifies CASSPPGNNYGYTF.

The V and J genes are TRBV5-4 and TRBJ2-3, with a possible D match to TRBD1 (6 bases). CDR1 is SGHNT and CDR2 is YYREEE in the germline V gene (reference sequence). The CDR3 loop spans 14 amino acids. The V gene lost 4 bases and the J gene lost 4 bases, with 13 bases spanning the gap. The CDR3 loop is CASSPGQRADTQYF. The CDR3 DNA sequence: TGTGCCAGCAGCCCCGGACAGAGGGCAGATACGCAGTATTTT.

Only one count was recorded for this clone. The DNA for the CDR3 is TGCAGCGTTAAGACAGTGAAAGAGACCCAGTACTTC. Its translation: CSVKTVKETQYF. The genes are TRBV29-1 and TRBJ2-5, with D possibly matching TRBD1 (5 bases). Per the germline V gene, CDR1 is SQVTM and CDR2 is ANQGSEA. The CDR3 spans 12 residues. V was pared by 5 bases and J by 3 bases, with 10 bases between.

The CDR3 region has the DNA TGTGCCAGCAGTTTAGGGCCGGGAACTGAAGCTTTCTTT. It encodes CASSLGPGTEAFF. The gene calls are TRBV12-3 or TRBV12-4 and TRBJ1-1; no clear D. This CDR3 comprises 13 residues. Trimming stripped 1 base from V and 5 bases from J, with 8 bases between.

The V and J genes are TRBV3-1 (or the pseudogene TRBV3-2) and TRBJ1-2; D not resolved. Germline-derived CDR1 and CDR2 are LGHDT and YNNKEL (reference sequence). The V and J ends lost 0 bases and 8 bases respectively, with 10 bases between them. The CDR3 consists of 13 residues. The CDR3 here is CASSQDFGEGYTF. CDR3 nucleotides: TGTGCCAGCAGCCAAGATTTCGGGGAGGGCTACACCTTC.

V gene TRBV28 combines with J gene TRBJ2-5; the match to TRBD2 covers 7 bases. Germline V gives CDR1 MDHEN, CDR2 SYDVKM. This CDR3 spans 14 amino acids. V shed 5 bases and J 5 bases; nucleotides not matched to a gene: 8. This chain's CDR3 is CASSHAGDVETQYF. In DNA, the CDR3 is TGTGCCAGCAGTCACGCGGGGGATGTTGAGACCCAGTACTTC.

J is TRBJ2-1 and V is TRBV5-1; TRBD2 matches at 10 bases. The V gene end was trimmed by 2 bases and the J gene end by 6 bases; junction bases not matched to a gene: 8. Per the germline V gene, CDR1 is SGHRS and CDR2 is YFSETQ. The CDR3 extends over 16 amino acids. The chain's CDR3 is CASSLNPAGGPNEQFF. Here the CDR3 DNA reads TGCGCCAGCAGCTTAAATCCAGCGGGGGGGCCCAATGAGCAGTTCTTC.

The CDR3: CASSYGKTGDGYTF. The CDR3 nucleotides read TGTGCCAGCAGTTACGGGAAAACCGGGGATGGCTACACCTTC. The V and J genes are TRBV6-5 and TRBJ1-2, with D hard to call. The V gene lost 2 bases and the J gene lost 6 bases, with 13 bases spanning the gap. The CDR3 is made up of 14 amino acids. CDR1 MNHEY and CDR2 SVGAGI come from the germline V gene.

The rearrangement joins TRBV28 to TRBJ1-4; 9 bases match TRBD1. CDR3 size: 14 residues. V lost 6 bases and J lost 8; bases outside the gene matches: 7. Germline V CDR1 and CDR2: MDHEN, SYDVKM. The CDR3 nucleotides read TGTGCCAGCAGCCCCGGGGACAGGGACGAAAAACTGTTTTTT. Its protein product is CASSPGDRDEKLFF. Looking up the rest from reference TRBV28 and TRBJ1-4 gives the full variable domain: DVKVTQSSRYLVKRTGEKVFLECVQDMDHENMFWYRQDPGLGLRLIYFSYDVKMKEKGDIPEGYSVSREKKERFSLILESASTNQTSMYLCASSPGDRDEKLFFGSGTQLSVL.

The CDR3 DNA sequence: TGTGCCAGCAGCTCTGGGGACAGGTTGGACGGTGAAGCTTTCTTT. Protein: CASSSGDRLDGEAFF. The chain recombines TRBV5-4 with TRBJ1-1; 8 bases line up with TRBD1. In germline, CDR1 is SGHNT, CDR2 YYREEE (reference sequence). CDR3 length: 15 amino acids. The junction had 11 bases not matched to a gene; V was cut back by 3 bases and J by 7 bases.

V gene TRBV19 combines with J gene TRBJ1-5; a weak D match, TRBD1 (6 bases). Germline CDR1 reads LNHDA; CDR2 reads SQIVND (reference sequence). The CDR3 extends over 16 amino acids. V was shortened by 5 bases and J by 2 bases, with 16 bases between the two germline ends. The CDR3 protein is CASSRLGQSGNQPQHF. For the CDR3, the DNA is TGTGCCAGTAGTCGGCTGGGACAATCGGGCAATCAGCCCCAGCATTTT. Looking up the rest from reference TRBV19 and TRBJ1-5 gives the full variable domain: DGGITQSPKYLFRKEGQNVTLSCEQNLNHDAMYWYRQDPGQGLRLIYYSQIVNDFQKGDIAEGYSVSREKKESFPLTVTSAQKNPTAFYLCASSRLGQSGNQPQHFGDGTRLSIL.